This TCR beta chain was captured in a study of identifying expanded T cells in peripheral blood. Only in-frame clones appear in the TCRdb table, and some are missing; sequencing was by immunoSEQ multiplex PCR. The sample yields just over 90,000 clones, roughly 86% seen once. Germline-derived CDR1 and CDR2 are MGHRA and YSYEKL. The CDR3 sequence is 16 residues long. Comment on this clone: The junction does not match germline at one end; this may be a read error. Other DNA sequences in this specimen translate into the identical CDR3.

The source material was blood. The chain is built from TRBV4-1 and TRBJ1-2, with TRBD1 identical over 7 bases. This receptor was taken from a person between 18 and 70 years old in good health. The DNA of the CDR3 is TGCGCCAGCAGCCAAGAGGGGGGGACAGTTAACTACGGCTACACCTTC. It is translated as CASSQEGGTVNYGYTF.